This entry is about one T cell receptor (beta chain). This clone's antigen is unknown. Nothing much larger sits one base from this clone, and base qualities are not available. The sample belongs to a study of blood T cell repertoires in COVID-19 (dated by TCRdb to between 2020 and 2021). About the study as a whole: The collaborator samples originated in the United States, Italy and Spain and spanned the acute and convalescent phases of COVID-19. The material from the prospective study consisted of cDNA or gDNA derived from T cells, B-cell-depleted T cells, or PBMCs. A freely available public database, intended as a resource for researchers studying the immune response to SARS-CoV-2, is where the repertoires were released. Where available, HLA class I and class II types were taken from metadata supplied by the sample provider and were not determined by assay-based typing. The samples were drawn from two sources: the first 160 participants of the ongoing ImmuneRACE study, and 950 to 1,500 subjects contributed by 6 global collaborators. Sample metadata almost always included a de-identified subject ID, COVID-19 status, age in years and sex. Subjects who had been exposed to COVID-19, were actively infected with it, or had recovered from it provided the deeply sampled blood TCRbeta repertoires that made up the dataset.

The CDR3, cysteine through phenylalanine, is 17 amino acids long. Only the CDR3 region is kept as DNA, spanning 51 bases read in frame from base 1. Per the germline V gene, MDHEN is the CDR1 and SYDVKM is the CDR2. V is trimmed back by 2 bases and J by 8 bases, and the junction contains 13 bases that no gene match accounts for. Participants in the prospective study were aged roughly 18 to 95 years, lived in about two dozen United States geographic areas, and enrolled through a virtual design. Cohort assignment in the prospective study relied on participant-reported clinical history from a screening survey and a study questionnaire. For ImmuneRACE Cohort 3, a participant was defined as recovered based on two consecutive negative NP/OP PCR tests, clearance by a healthcare professional, or resolution of symptoms. In the prospective study, mobile phlebotomists collected whole blood, serum and a nasopharyngeal or oropharyngeal swab from each participant. Additional blood draws and questionnaires over an approximately two-month period could optionally be provided by prospective study participants. Blood samples from the prospective study were shipped frozen or at room temperature prior to DNA extraction.

Results and caveats for the whole study, not just this receptor: How much clinical and demographic metadata was included differed by source and by participant, and the metadata was provided uncurated.

TCRbeta CDR3 regions were amplified from genomic DNA using the immunoSEQ Assay, a bias-controlled multiplex PCR. Turning to the authors' computational methods: Within the assay, amplification of reference gene primers was used to estimate how many nucleated cells each sample contained. Sequence reads were collapsed and filtered to measure the absolute abundance of every unique TCRbeta CDR3 rearrangement. For each sample, productive Simpson clonality was calculated by taking the square root of Simpson's diversity index across productive rearrangements. The table was pulled from immuneACCESS by TCRdb, which kept in-frame rearrangements only. Such tables lose some clones; where checked, under half of the loss comes from unresolved V genes, and the rest has no known cause. Clonal size and the V and J genes are those of that table, whereas D and trimming came from the DNA. Within this sample are about 180,000 clones, with more than 75% of them counted one time only. The biggest ten clones account for around 8.6% of the sample.

The sequencing sample was made of PBMCs or T cells enriched from blood (not recorded which). Recombination linked TRBV28 to TRBJ2-1; TRBD1 matches 9 bases in the middle. This clonotype was obtained from a woman in her thirties who had recovered from COVID-19. The sequenced DNA: TGTGCCAGCAGTTTAGGTGGAATGGGACAGGGTATCGATGAGCAGTTCTTC. Its translation reads: CASSLGGMGQGIDEQFF. The CDR3 plus the reference TRBV28 and TRBJ2-1 genes for the other parts give the full variable domain: DVKVTQSSRYLVKRTGEKVFLECVQDMDHENMFWYRQDPGLGLRLIYFSYDVKMKEKGDIPEGYSVSREKKERFSLILESASTNQTSMYLCASSLGGMGQGIDEQFFGPGTRLTVL.